One T cell receptor (beta chain) is described in this entry. The entry originates in a study of blood T cell repertoires in COVID-19. Study summary: T cells, B-cell-depleted T cells, or PBMCs supplied cDNA or gDNA.

Per the original data handling: From reference gene primer amplification, estimates of nucleated cell counts were derived. Assay used: immunoSEQ multiplex PCR; TCRdb lists only in-frame clones, some missing. V, J and clone size are taken as reported in that table, and D and trimming were inferred from the DNA itself. This sample has approximately 180,000 clones, with 76% found just once. Recruits, aged about 18 to 100 years, lived in 20 to 30 US areas. Participants were placed into cohorts based on the clinical history they reported. After removal of 4 bases from V and 7 bases from J, the junction contained 7 bases not matched to a gene. This CDR3 has 14 residues. The germline CDR1 and CDR2 sequences are SGHDT and YYEEEE.

Source material: PBMCs or T cells enriched from blood (not recorded which). The chain uses TRBV5-6 and TRBJ1-4; the match to TRBD1 covers 7 bases. The sequence was obtained from a woman aged 50 to 60 with acute COVID-19. The CDR3 DNA is TGTGCCAGCAGCCGCCAGGGGGTGAGTGAAAAACTGTTTTTT. It encodes CASSRQGVSEKLFF.